This T cell receptor beta chain was sequenced for a study of T cells in localized non-small cell lung cancer. As for this clone: Its antigen is unknown.

Sequencing was performed with immunoSEQ multiplex PCR; in TCRdb, only in-frame clones are kept and a portion is missing. The table has some 4,000 clones, 25% seen once. Notes on the study in general: Greater T cell density in blood accompanied longer overall survival. Clonality peaked in uninvolved adjacent lung rather than tumor. A median roughly 57 of the top 100 tumor clones appeared in adjacent lung.

The CDR3 extends over 14 amino acids. Per the germline V gene, CDR1 is MNHGY and CDR2 is SAAAGT. Trimming cost V 7 bases and J 5 bases, with 17 bases left between them. The sequence came from a male donor aged 60 or older with stage I lung adenocarcinoma. This chain uses TRBV6-8 with TRBJ1-1; maybe TRBD1 (5 bases). Here the sequenced sample was lung tumor tissue, taken before any cancer treatment. This chain's CDR3 is CASIRTDGGTEAFF. The CDR3 DNA follows: TGTGCCAGCATTAGGACGGACGGGGGGACTGAAGCTTTCTTT.